These 13 T cell receptor beta chains originate from one sample sequenced in a study of cytomegalovirus exposure and HLA in healthy donors. The PCR was carried out with 60 Vbeta primers and 13 Jbeta primers. The data were produced by immunoSEQ multiplex PCR, yet TCRdb's version contains in-frame clones alone and is incomplete. The sample lists roughly 150,000 clones; approximately 88% were seen once. The sequenced sample was PBMCs. The receptors come from a woman younger than 30 in good health and CMV-seronegative.

The chain links TRBV10-3 to TRBJ1-1, with 8 bases identical to TRBD1. This CDR3 contains 14 residues. The V gene end was trimmed by 3 bases and the J gene end by 5 bases; junction bases not matched to a gene: 5. Germline CDR1 is ENHRY and CDR2 is SYGVKD. This chain's CDR3 is CAISDPDRGTEAFF. The CDR3 coding sequence is TGTGCCATCAGTGACCCCGACAGGGGAACTGAAGCTTTCTTT.

The V and J genes are TRBV7-3 and TRBJ1-1, with 10 nucleotides matching TRBD1. V was clipped by 5 bases and J by 6 bases; unmatched bases: 6. Germline V gives CDR1 SGHTA, CDR2 FQGTGA. The CDR3 has 14 amino acids. In DNA, the CDR3 is TGTGCCAGCAGCCCAGCGGGACAGGGGTCTGAAGCTTTCTTT. This encodes CASSPAGQGSEAFF. The full variable domain, with the rest looked up from reference TRBV7-3 and TRBJ1-1, is GAGVSQTPSNKVTEKGKYVELRCDPISGHTALYWYRQSLGQGPEFLIYFQGTGAADDSGLPNDRFFAVRPEGSVSTLKIQRTERGDSAVYLCASSPAGQGSEAFFGQGTRLTVV.

V is TRBV5-1 and J is TRBJ2-2; 13 bases are a match to TRBD2. Germline-derived CDR1 and CDR2 are SGHRS and YFSETQ. The CDR3 extends over 17 amino acids. The V gene end was trimmed by 4 bases and the J gene end by 6 bases; junction bases not matched to a gene: 9. CDR3 amino acids: CASSRGLAGTRPGELFF. The DNA of the CDR3 is TGCGCCAGCAGCAGGGGACTAGCGGGGACACGTCCCGGGGAGCTGTTTTTT.

This sequence joins TRBV10-3 and TRBJ1-1, with unresolved D. The CDR3 has 13 amino acids. Germline V gives CDR1 ENHRY, CDR2 SYGVKD. The V end lost 4 bases, the J end lost 0 bases, and 6 bases lay between the germline ends. CDR3 in amino acids: CAISVALNTEAFF. The CDR3 nucleotides are TGTGCCATCAGTGTGGCTTTGAACACTGAAGCTTTCTTT.

This clone is a singleton in its sample. The DNA of the CDR3 is TGTGCCAGCAGCGAGGGACTAGCAGGCTACGAGCAGTACTTC. The encoded protein is CASSEGLAGYEQYF. The chain has TRBV9 and TRBJ2-7; 9 nucleotides agree with TRBD2. The V segment lost 3 bases and the J segment 3 bases; nucleotides outside the gene matches: 4. CDR3 size: 14 residues. The V gene's germline CDR1 is SGDLS and CDR2 YYNGEE. Filled out from reference TRBV9 and TRBJ2-7, the complete variable domain reads DSGVTQTPKHLITATGQRVTLRCSPRSGDLSVYWYQQSLDQGLQFLIQYYNGEERAKGNILERFSAQQFPDLHSELNLSSLELGDSALYFCASSEGLAGYEQYFGPGTRLTVT.

Only one count was recorded for this clone. The chain links TRBV6-5 to TRBJ1-6; 8 bases match TRBD1. V shed 0 bases and J 10 bases; nucleotides not matched to a gene: 8. The CDR3 is made up of 16 amino acids. Germline loops: CDR1 MNHEY, CDR2 SVGAGI. CDR3 nucleotides: TGTGCCAGCAGTTACTCTAGACAGGGGATAGACTCACCCCTCCACTTT. Its translation is CASSYSRQGIDSPLHF.

Concerning this clone: A read error may account for a junction end that differs from germline. The chain is built from TRBV7-9 and TRBJ1-1, with D unresolved. Germline V gene lookup returns CDR1 SEHNR and CDR2 FQNEAQ (reference sequence). The CDR3 totals 11 residues. The CDR3 DNA follows: TGTTCCAGCAGCTCGTACACTGAAGCTTTCTTT. This translates into CSSSSYTEAFF. Complete variable domain (other parts from reference TRBV7-9 and TRBJ1-1): DTGVSQNPRHKITKRGQNVTFRCDPISEHNRLYWYRQTLGQGPEFLTYFQNEAQLEKSRLLSDRFSAERPKGSFSTLEIQRTEQGDSAMYLCSSSSYTEAFFGQGTRLTVV.

The V and J genes are TRBV7-9 and TRBJ2-1; the D gene is possibly TRBD1 (6 bases). There are 16 residues in the CDR3. Germline V gene sequence: CDR1 SEHNR, CDR2 FQNEAQ (reference sequence). The V end lost 5 bases, the J end lost 9 bases, and 23 bases lay between the germline ends. This chain's CDR3 is CASSPRAGESVSEQFF. CDR3 in DNA: TGTGCCAGCAGCCCTCGGGCAGGGGAGTCGGTCAGTGAGCAGTTCTTC.

This clone was seen only once. This chain links TRBV19 with TRBJ2-5, with a weak D call TRBD2 (6 bases). The J call may be mistaken, given a closer DNA end match to TRBJ2-7. Germline loops: CDR1 LNHDA, CDR2 SQIVND (reference sequence). The CDR3 sequence is 14 residues long. The CDR3 sequence: CASSEWGDAYEQYF. CDR3 bases: TGTGCCAGTAGTGAGTGGGGGGACGCCTACGAGCAGTACTTC.

This chain connects TRBV29-1 to TRBJ2-3, with 8 bases that match TRBD2. Per germline, CDR1 SQVTM and CDR2 ANQGSEA. CDR3 length equals 14 residues. The V segment lost 1 base and the J segment 0 bases; nucleotides outside the gene matches: 0. CDR3 region: CSVEAGGSTDTQYF. In nucleotides, the CDR3 is TGCAGCGTTGAAGCGGGGGGGAGCACAGATACGCAGTATTTT.

The gene calls are TRBV13 and TRBJ2-1; 9 positions match TRBD2. Germline V CDR1 and CDR2: PRHDT, FYEKMQ (reference sequence). J lost 6 bases, V lost 8 bases, and 8 bases had no gene match. CDR3 length: 14 residues. The CDR3 bases are TGTGCCAGCGGCGGGGCGGGGGGGCGCAATGAGCAGTTCTTC. Amino acids: CASGGAGGRNEQFF.

Comments on this clone: The CDR3 ends on some other residue instead of the conserved phenylalanine or tryptophan, so this is likely a read error. The rearrangement links TRBV28 to TRBJ1-2; TRBD1 matches at 7 bases. The J segment lost 7 bases and the V segment lost 3 bases, leaving 5 bases of the junction unmatched. This CDR3 is 13 amino acids long. Germline CDR1 is MDHEN and CDR2 is SYDVKM. The CDR3 bases are TGTGCCAGCAGTTTGGCTGACAGGGCTGGCTACACCTGC. Amino acid sequence: CASSLADRAGYTC.

J is TRBJ2-1 and V is TRBV28; no reliable D call. Per the germline V gene, CDR1 is MDHEN and CDR2 is SYDVKM. The CDR3 sequence is 15 residues long. Trimming pared 5 bases from V and 3 bases from J, leaving 14 bases between. The CDR3 coding sequence is TGTGCCAGCAGTGAACTGTTTGGTAGCTACAATGAGCAGTTCTTC. This sequence encodes CASSELFGSYNEQFF.